This TCR beta chain came from a study of T-cell reconstitution after alpha-beta-depleted transplantation in children. Remarks on this clonotype: The conserved phenylalanine or tryptophan normally closing the CDR3 is absent here, so this likely arose from a read error.

A library of TCRbeta sequences, prepared with unique molecular identifiers, was generated. TCRdb re-called the PCR reads through MiXCR, storing one row per CDR3 protein. The sample has a few hundred thousand distinct CDR3 sequences, roughly 13% seen once. Germline V gene data show CDR1 as SGHAT and CDR2 as FQNNGV. Deletions cut 3 bases from V and 4 bases from J, with 9 bases between. This CDR3 is built from 13 residues. V gene TRBV11-2 combines with J gene TRBJ1-2, with a possible D match to TRBD1 (5 bases). The receptor was isolated from a human donor who donated a stem cell graft to a child with Fanconi anemia. Sequenced here: PBMCs, sampled from the stem cell graft. The CDR3 here is CASSFGAGYGYTY. CDR3 nucleotides: TGTGCCAGCAGCTTTGGGGCGGGCTATGGCTACACCTAC.